This T cell receptor beta chain was sequenced in a study of blood T cells in healthy people across ages. CDR3 length: 13 amino acids. Germline V gene data show CDR1 as SGHAT and CDR2 as FQNNGV. This clonotype was seen a single time. Alongside a J-beta primer mix, a sample-barcoded 5' primer served in a second PCR lasting about 7 to 12 cycles. TCRdb re-called the 5' RACE reads with MiXCR, one entry per CDR3 protein. The sample contains 540,000 or so distinct CDR3 sequences, 45% to 55% of which appear only once. Sequencing was performed on blood. This chain links TRBV11-2 with TRBJ2-4; D perhaps matches TRBD2 (5 bases). The DNA end favors TRBJ2-7, so the J call may be wrong. The origin of this receptor is a man older than 75 in good health. This CDR3 reads CASSLVAGNEQYF. CDR3 DNA sequence: TGTGCCAGCAGCTTAGTCGCCGGGAACGAGCAGTACTTC.